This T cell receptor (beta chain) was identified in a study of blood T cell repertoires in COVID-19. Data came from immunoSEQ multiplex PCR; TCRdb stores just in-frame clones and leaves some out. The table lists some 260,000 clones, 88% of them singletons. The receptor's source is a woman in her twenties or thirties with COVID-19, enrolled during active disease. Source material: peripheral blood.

The CDR3 DNA follows: TGTGCCAGCAGTTCATCAGGGGAGGGATTCTATGGCTACACCTTC. It codes for CASSSSGEGFYGYTF. The V call is TRBV28, the J call TRBJ1-2; maybe TRBD1 (6 bases). CDR3 size: 15 residues. Deletions cut 4 bases from V and 4 bases from J, with 16 bases between. Germline V gene sequence: CDR1 MDHEN, CDR2 SYDVKM.